This T cell receptor (beta chain) was identified in a study of cytomegalovirus exposure and HLA in healthy donors. Study-wide findings and caveats: Most TCR sequences showed up rarely, but some public TCRs showed up in many donors.

Trimming removed 1 base from V and 5 bases from J, with 12 bases in between. CDR3 length equals 16 residues. The germline V gene has CDR1 LGHNA and CDR2 YSLEER. Researchers ran the PCR with 60 Vbeta and 13 Jbeta primers. Sequenced by immunoSEQ multiplex PCR; TCRdb stores in-frame clones only, minus some. The sample has 100,000 to 150,000 clones, approximately 84% seen once. On this clone: Its antigen is not identified.

The rearrangement uses TRBV4-3 and TRBJ1-6; no clear D. This receptor was identified in a boy younger than 10 in good health and CMV-seronegative. Source material: PBMCs. Here the CDR3 DNA reads TGCGCCAGCAGCCAAGTAGCCGGGTTGAATAATTCACCCCTCCACTTT. It translates to CASSQVAGLNNSPLHF.